This T cell receptor (beta chain) was recorded in a study of blood T cell repertoires in COVID-19 (TCRdb year 2020). Describing the broader study: Collaborator samples came from the United States, Italy and Spain and covered acute and convalescent phases of COVID-19. A freely available public database, intended as a resource for researchers studying the immune response to SARS-CoV-2, is where the repertoires were released. The samples were drawn from the first 160 participants of the ongoing ImmuneRACE study and from 1,254 subjects provided by 6 global collaborators. Nearly every sample came with metadata listing a de-identified subject ID, COVID-19 status, age in years and sex. Deeply sampled blood TCRbeta repertoires from subjects exposed to, actively infected with, or recovered from COVID-19 were included in the dataset. Where available, HLA class I and class II types were obtained from metadata supplied by the sample provider rather than from assay-based typing. The prospective study material was composed of cDNA or gDNA derived from T cells, B-cell-depleted T cells, or PBMCs. General study outcomes and caveats: How much clinical and demographic metadata was included differed by source and by participant, and the metadata was provided uncurated.

Collaborating institutions collected whole blood in K2EDTA tubes following their own protocols. Collaborator samples were shipped for TCRbeta analysis as frozen whole blood, isolated PBMCs, or DNA extracted from either sample type. The CDR3 starts with the cysteine, ends with the phenylalanine, and has 15 residues. The sequence is cut down to CDR3 DNA, 45 bases in frame from base 1. The germline ends are 18 bases apart after V is trimmed by 9 bases and J by 1 base. CDR1 and CDR2 (SEHNR, FQNEAQ) derive from the germline V gene (reference sequence). TCRbeta CDR3 regions were amplified from genomic DNA using the immunoSEQ Assay, a bias-controlled multiplex PCR. The authors processed their data as follows. The number of nucleated cells in each sample was estimated from the amplification of reference gene primers within the assay. To quantify the absolute abundance of each unique TCRbeta CDR3 rearrangement, sequence reads were collapsed and filtered. For each sample, productive Simpson clonality was calculated as the square root of Simpson's diversity index across productive rearrangements. TCRdb's version of the immuneACCESS table is confined to in-frame rearrangements and falls short of the full clone set. An unresolved V gene accounts for under half of the shortfall where checked; the remainder is of unknown origin. The V and J calls and clone size come from that table; D and trimming were worked out from the DNA. This sample has more than 150,000 clones in its table, and 70% to 90% of those were observed once. The ten largest clones add up to around 2.6% of the sample.

This clone has only one observation. The target of this receptor is not known. Base qualities are missing; no much larger clone stands one base away. This clonotype was sampled from a middle-aged man with active or convalescent COVID-19. The sequenced sample was peripheral blood. This chain is built from TRBV7-9 and TRBJ1-1; a tentative D match to TRBD1 spans 6 bases. The DNA sequence follows: TGTGCCAGTCCCAACCCCGACAGGCCGAACACTGAAGCTTTCTTT. Its coded protein is CASPNPDRPNTEAFF.